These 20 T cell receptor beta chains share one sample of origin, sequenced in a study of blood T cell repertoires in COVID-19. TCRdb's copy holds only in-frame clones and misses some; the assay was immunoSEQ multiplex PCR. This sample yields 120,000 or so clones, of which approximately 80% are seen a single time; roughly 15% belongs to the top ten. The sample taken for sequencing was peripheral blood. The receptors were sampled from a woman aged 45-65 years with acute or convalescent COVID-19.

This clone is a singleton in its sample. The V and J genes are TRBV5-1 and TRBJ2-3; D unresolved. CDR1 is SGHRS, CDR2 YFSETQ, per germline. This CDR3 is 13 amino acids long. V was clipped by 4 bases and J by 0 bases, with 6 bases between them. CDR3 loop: CASSLLSTDTQYF. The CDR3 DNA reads TGCGCCAGCAGCCTCCTCAGCACAGATACGCAGTATTTT.

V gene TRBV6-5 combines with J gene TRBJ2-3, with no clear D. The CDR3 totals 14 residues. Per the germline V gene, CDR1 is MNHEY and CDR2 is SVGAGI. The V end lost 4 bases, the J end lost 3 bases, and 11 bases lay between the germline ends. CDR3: CASSLRSPTDTQYF. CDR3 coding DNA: TGTGCCAGCAGTTTACGTAGCCCGACAGATACGCAGTATTTT.

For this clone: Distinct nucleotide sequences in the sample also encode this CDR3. The CDR3 here is CASSQSLGQPQHF. The CDR3 DNA follows: TGTGCCAGCAGCCAATCTCTCGGTCAGCCCCAGCATTTT. The rearrangement uses TRBV14 and TRBJ1-5, with D unresolved. V lost 2 bases and J 6 bases, leaving 8 bases between the germline ends. Germline V lookup: CDR1 SGHDN, CDR2 FVKESK. The CDR3 is made up of 13 amino acids.

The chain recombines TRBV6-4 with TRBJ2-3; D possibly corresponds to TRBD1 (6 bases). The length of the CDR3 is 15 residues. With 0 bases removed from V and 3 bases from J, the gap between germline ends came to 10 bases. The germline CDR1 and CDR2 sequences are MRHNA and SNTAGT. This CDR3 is CASSDSKGGTDTQYF. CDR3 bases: TGTGCCAGCAGTGACTCGAAAGGGGGAACAGATACGCAGTATTTT.

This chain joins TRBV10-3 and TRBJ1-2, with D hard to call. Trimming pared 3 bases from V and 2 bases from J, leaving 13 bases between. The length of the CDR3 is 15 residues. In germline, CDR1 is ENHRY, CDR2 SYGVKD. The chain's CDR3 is CAISDYVGSNYGYTF. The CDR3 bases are TGTGCCATCAGTGACTACGTGGGGAGCAACTATGGCTACACCTTC.

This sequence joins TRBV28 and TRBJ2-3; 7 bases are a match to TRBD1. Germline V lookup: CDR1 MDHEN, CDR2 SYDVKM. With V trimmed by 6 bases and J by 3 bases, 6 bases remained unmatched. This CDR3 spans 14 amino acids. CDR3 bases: TGTGCCAGCAGAACGACAGGGTTGACAGATACGCAGTATTTT. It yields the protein CASRTTGLTDTQYF.

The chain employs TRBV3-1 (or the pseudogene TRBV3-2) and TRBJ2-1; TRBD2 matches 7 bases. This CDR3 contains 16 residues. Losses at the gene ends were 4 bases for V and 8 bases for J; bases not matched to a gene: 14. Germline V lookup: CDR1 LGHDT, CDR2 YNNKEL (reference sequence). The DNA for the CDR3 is TGTGCCAGCAGCCGAGTACGGGGGGTTCTTCTCGATGAGCAGTTCTTC. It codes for CASSRVRGVLLDEQFF.

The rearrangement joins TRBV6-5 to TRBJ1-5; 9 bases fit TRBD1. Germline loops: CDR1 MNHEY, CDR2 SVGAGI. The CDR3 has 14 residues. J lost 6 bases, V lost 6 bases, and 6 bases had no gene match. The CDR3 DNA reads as TGTGCCAGCAGCAAGACAGGGGGGCCTCAGCCCCAGCATTTT. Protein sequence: CASSKTGGPQPQHF.

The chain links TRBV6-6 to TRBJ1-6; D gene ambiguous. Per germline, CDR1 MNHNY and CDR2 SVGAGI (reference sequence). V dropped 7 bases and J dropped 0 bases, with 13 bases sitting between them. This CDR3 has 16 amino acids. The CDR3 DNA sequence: TGTGCCAGCACCCATCGAAGGAGCTCCTATAATTCACCCCTCCACTTT. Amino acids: CASTHRRSSYNSPLHF.

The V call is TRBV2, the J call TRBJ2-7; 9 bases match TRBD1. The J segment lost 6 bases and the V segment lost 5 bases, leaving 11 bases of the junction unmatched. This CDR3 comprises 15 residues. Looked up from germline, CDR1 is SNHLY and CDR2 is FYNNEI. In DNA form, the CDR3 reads TGTGCCAGCAGTCCCGACAGGGGGGTTTCGAGCGAGCAGTACTTC. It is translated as CASSPDRGVSSEQYF.

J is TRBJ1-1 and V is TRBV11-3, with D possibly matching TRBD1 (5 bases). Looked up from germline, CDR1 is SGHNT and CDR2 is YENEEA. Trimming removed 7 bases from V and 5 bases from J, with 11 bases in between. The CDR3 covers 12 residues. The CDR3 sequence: CASTGKRTEAFF. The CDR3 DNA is TGTGCCAGCACAGGGAAGAGGACTGAAGCTTTCTTT.

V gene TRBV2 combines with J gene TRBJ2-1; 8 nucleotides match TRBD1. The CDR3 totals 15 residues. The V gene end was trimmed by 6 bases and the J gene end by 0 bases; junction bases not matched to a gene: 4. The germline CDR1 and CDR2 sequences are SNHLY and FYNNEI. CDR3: CASSVDRGSYNEQFF. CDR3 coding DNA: TGTGCCAGCAGCGTCGACAGGGGCTCCTACAATGAGCAGTTCTTC.

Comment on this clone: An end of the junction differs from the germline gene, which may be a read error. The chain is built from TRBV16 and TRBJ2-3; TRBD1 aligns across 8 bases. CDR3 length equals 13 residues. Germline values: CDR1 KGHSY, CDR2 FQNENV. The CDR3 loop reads CASSPSTGAPSNF. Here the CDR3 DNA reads TGTGCCAGCAGCCCGTCGACAGGGGCCCCATCGAATTTT.

The CDR3 spells CASSLIAGGSGNTIYF. The CDR3, as DNA: TGTGCCAGCAGCTTGATCGCAGGGGGTTCTGGAAACACCATATATTTT. This rearrangement joins TRBV5-6 to TRBJ1-3; TRBD1 agrees at 7 bases. The CDR3 is 16 residues long. In germline, CDR1 is SGHDT, CDR2 YYEEEE. V lost 1 base to trimming and J lost 1 base; unmatched junction nucleotides: 5.

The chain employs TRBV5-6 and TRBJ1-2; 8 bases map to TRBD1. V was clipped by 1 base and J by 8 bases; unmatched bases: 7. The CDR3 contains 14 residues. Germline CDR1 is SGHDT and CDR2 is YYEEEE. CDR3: CASSLLTGEGGYTF. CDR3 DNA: TGTGCCAGCAGCTTGTTGACAGGGGAGGGAGGCTACACCTTC.

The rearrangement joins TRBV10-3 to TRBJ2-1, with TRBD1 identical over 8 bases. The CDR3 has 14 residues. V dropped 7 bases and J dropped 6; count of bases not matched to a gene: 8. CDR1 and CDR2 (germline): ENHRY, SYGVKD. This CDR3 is CAIMRTGQTNEQFF. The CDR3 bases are TGTGCCATCATGCGGACAGGGCAAACCAATGAGCAGTTCTTC.

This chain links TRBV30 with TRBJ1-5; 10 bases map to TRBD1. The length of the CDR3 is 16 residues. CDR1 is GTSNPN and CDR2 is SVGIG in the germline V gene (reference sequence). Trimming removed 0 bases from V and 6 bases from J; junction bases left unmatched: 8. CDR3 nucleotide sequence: TGTGCCTGGAGTGTACCGGGACAGGGGAATCGTCAGCCCCAGCATTTT. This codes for CAWSVPGQGNRQPQHF.

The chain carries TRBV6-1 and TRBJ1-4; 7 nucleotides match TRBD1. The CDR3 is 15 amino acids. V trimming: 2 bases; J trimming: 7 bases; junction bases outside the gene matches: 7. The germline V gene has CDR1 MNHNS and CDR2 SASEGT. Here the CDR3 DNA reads TGTGCCAGCAGTGAATCACAGGGGTATGGTGAAAAACTGTTTTTT. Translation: CASSESQGYGEKLFF.

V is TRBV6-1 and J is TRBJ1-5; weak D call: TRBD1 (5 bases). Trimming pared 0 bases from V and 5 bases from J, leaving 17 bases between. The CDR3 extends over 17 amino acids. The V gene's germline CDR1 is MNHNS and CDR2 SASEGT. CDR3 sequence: CASSEATRALWYQPQHF. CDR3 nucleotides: TGTGCCAGCAGTGAAGCGACCAGGGCCTTATGGTATCAGCCCCAGCATTTT.

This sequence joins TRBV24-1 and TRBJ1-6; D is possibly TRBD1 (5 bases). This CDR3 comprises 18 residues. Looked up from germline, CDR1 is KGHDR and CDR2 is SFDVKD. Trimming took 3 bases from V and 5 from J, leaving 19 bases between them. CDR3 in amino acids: CATSDSDRTDQDNSPLHF. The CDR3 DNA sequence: TGTGCCACCAGTGATAGTGACAGAACCGATCAAGATAATTCACCCCTCCACTTT.